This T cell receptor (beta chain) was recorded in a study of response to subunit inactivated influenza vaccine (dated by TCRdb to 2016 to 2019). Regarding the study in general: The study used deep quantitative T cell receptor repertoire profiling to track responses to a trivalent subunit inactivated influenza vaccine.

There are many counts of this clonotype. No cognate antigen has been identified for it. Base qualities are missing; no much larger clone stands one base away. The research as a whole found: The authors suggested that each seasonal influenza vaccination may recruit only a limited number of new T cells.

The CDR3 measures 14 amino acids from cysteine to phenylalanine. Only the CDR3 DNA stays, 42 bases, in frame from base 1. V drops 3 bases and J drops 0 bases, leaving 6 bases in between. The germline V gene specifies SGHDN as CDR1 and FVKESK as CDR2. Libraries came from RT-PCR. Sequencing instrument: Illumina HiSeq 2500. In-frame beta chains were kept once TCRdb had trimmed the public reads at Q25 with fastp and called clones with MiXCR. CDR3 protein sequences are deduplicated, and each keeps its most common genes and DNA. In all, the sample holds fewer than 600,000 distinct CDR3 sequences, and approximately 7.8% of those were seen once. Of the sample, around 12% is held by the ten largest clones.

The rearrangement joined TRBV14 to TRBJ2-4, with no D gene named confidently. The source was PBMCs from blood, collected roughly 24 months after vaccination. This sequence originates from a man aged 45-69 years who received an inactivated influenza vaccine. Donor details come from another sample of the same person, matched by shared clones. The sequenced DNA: TGTGCCAGCAGCCATGAGCTAGCCAAAAACATTCAGTACTTC. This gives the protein CASSHELAKNIQYF. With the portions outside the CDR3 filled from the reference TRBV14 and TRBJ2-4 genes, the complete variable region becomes EAGVTQFPSHSVIEKGQTVTLRCDPISGHDNLYWYRRVMGKEIKFLLHFVKESKQDESGMPNNRFLAERTGGTYSTLKVQPAELEDSGVYFCASSHELAKNIQYFGAGTRLSVL.